Listed below are T cell receptor beta chains from one sample, sequenced in a study of CD8 T cells in Susac syndrome. TCRdb called the immunoSEQ multiplex PCR reads again in MiXCR, with one record for every CDR3 protein. The sample records around 150,000 distinct CDR3 sequences, roughly 95% being singletons. The sequencing input was CD4+ T cells from PBMCs. All receptors derive from a human donor with Susac syndrome. Both conserved end residues are part of each CDR3. The D gene is left open where the match is weak. Clone size is stated in some rows and not others, as once, few, many or a class when expanded.

length | size | J | V | D | DNA | CDR3
14 | NA | TRBJ1-6 | TRBV23-1 | NA | NA | CASTSGLPNSPLHF
12 | NA | TRBJ2-3 | TRBV3-1 | NA | TGTGCCAGCAGCCGCCCATCGGATACGCAGTATTTT | CASSRPSDTQYF
12 | few | TRBJ2-5 | TRBV6-2/TRBV6-3 | NA | TGTGCCAGCAGTTACTACCAAGAGACCCAGTACTTC | CASSYYQETQYF
14 | NA | TRBJ2-1 | TRBV7-2 | TRBD2 | TGTGCCGCCCAAAGGACTAGCGGTCACAATGAGCAGTTCTTC | CAAQRTSGHNEQFF
15 | NA | TRBJ2-3 | TRBV5-1 | NA | TGCGCCAGCAGCTTGGTGGGAGTGAGCACAGATACGCAGTATTTT | CASSLVGVSTDTQYF
15 | NA | TRBJ1-1 | TRBV7-9 | NA | TGTGCCAGCAGCTTAGGGGACGTGAAGAACACTGAAGCTTTCTTT | CASSLGDVKNTEAFF
14 | NA | TRBJ2-6 | TRBV7-3 | NA | TGTGCCAGCAGCTTAATTGCCGGGGCCAACGTCCTGACTTTC | CASSLIAGANVLTF
12 | NA | TRBJ2-4 | TRBV14 | NA | TGTGCCAGCAGCCAGGCCGGGAACATTCAGTACTTC | CASSQAGNIQYF
10 | NA | TRBJ1-2 | TRBV20-1 | NA | TGCAGTGCTAAGGCCTATGGCTACACCTTC | CSAKAYGYTF
16 | NA | TRBJ2-1 | TRBV20-1 | TRBD2 | TGCAGTGGGACGATAGCGGGGGGACTCTCCTACAATGAGCAGTTCTTC | CSGTIAGGLSYNEQFF
16 | NA | TRBJ1-4 | TRBV29-1 | TRBD1 | TGCAGCGTTGAAGATCCGAGACAGGGAATTAATGAAAAACTGTTTTTT | CSVEDPRQGINEKLFF
11 | few | TRBJ2-1 | TRBV28 | NA | TGTGCCAGCAGTTTATCCAGGGAGCAGTTCTTC | CASSLSREQFF
15 | NA | TRBJ2-1 | TRBV12-3/TRBV12-4 | TRBD1 | TGTGCCAGCAGTTTGATGGGACAGGGGGCCAATGAGCAGTTCTTC | CASSLMGQGANEQFF
13 | once | TRBJ1-2 | TRBV15 | NA | TGTGCCACCAGTCCGGACTTCGGTTCTGGCTACACCTTC | CATSPDFGSGYTF
13 | NA | TRBJ2-1 | TRBV18 | NA | TGTGCCAGCTCACCGGAGCAGGGGAATGAGCAGTTCTTC | CASSPEQGNEQFF
14 | NA | TRBJ1-2 | TRBV29-1 | NA | TGCAGCGTGCCGGACAGCCAATCGTCCTATGGCTACACCTTC | CSVPDSQSSYGYTF
17 | NA | TRBJ2-1 | TRBV18 | NA | TGTGCCCCCCACGTGAGGAAGCCTTCCGTATCCTACAATGAGCAGTTCTTC | CAPHVRKPSVSYNEQFF
16 | NA | TRBJ1-2 | TRBV7-6 | NA | TGTGCCAGCAACCCCCTAAGGACAAAAGCTAACTATGGCTACACCTTC | CASNPLRTKANYGYTF
14 | NA | TRBJ2-4 | TRBV20-1 | TRBD2 | TGCAGTGCCAAACCGGGACTAGCGGGGCACATTCAGTACTTC | CSAKPGLAGHIQYF
14 | NA | TRBJ2-1 | TRBV12-3/TRBV12-4 | TRBD1 | TGTGCCAGCAGTTTGGGACAGGGGGCTTTTGAGCAGTTCTTC | CASSLGQGAFEQFF
15 | NA | TRBJ2-5 | TRBV19 | NA | TGTGCCAGTAGTATTAAGGTCACAGGAGCGGAGACCCAGTACTTC | CASSIKVTGAETQYF
16 | NA | TRBJ1-2 | TRBV4-2 | NA | TGTGCCAGCAGCCAAGATTTAGCAGAAGCTAACTATGGCTACACCTTC | CASSQDLAEANYGYTF
13 | NA | TRBJ1-5 | TRBV20-1 | NA | TGCAGTGCTCATATCGGCAGGGATCAGCCCCAGCATTTT | CSAHIGRDQPQHF